This TCR beta chain derives from a study of blood T cell repertoires in COVID-19 (TCRdb year 2020). About the study as a whole: Collaborator samples came from the United States, Italy and Spain and covered acute and convalescent phases of COVID-19. The material from the prospective study consisted of cDNA or gDNA derived from T cells, B-cell-depleted T cells, or PBMCs. Deeply sampled blood TCRbeta repertoires from subjects exposed to, actively infected with, or recovered from COVID-19 were included in the dataset. A freely available public database, intended as a resource for researchers studying the immune response to SARS-CoV-2, is where the repertoires were released. Samples came from the ongoing ImmuneRACE study (first 160 participants) plus 1,254 subjects from 6 global collaborators. A de-identified subject ID, COVID-19 status, age in years and sex were almost always included in the sample metadata. Where available, HLA class I and class II types were taken from metadata supplied by the sample provider and were not determined by assay-based typing.

Enrolling through a virtual design, the prospective study's participants ranged in age from about 18 to 89 years and lived across 24 United States geographic areas. To assign participants to cohorts, the prospective study relied on clinical history that participants themselves reported in a screening survey and a study questionnaire. Recovered participants in ImmuneRACE Cohort 3 were defined as having two consecutive negative NP/OP PCR tests, clearance from a healthcare professional, or resolution of symptoms. Mobile phlebotomists in the prospective study collected whole blood, serum and a nasopharyngeal or oropharyngeal swab from every participant. Additional blood draws and questionnaires over an approximately two-month period could optionally be provided by prospective study participants. Before DNA extraction, prospective study blood samples were shipped either frozen or at room temperature.

Results the study describes overall, beyond this receptor: The amount of clinical and demographic metadata varied by source and participant and was provided uncurated.

CDR1 is given as SGDLS and CDR2 as YYNGEE, both from the germline V gene. The CDR3, cysteine through phenylalanine, is 18 amino acids long. Only CDR3 DNA is held: 54 bases, read in frame from base 1. V and J are trimmed by 0 bases and 1 base, and the gene matches miss 7 bases of the junction. This clone appeared once. Its recognized antigen is unknown. Per-base qualities were not stored, and no clone one base away is much larger. The immunoSEQ Assay, a bias-controlled multiplex PCR, was used to amplify TCRbeta CDR3 regions from genomic DNA. The original pipeline was this. The number of nucleated cells in each sample was estimated from the amplification of reference gene primers within the assay. Sequence reads were collapsed and filtered to measure the absolute abundance of every unique TCRbeta CDR3 rearrangement. Productive Simpson clonality was computed per sample as the square root of Simpson's diversity index over productive rearrangements. The source is immuneACCESS, and TCRdb retained only in-frame sequences with V and J called. Part of the clones is not carried over; for the studies checked, unresolved V genes explain less than half of this, and the remainder is unexplained. V and J calls and clone size are copied from that table; D and trimming were computed from the DNA. This sample is represented by fewer than 250,000 clones; 80% to 85% of them were singletons. The ten most abundant clones make up about 7% of the sample.

The material sequenced was PBMCs or T cells enriched from blood (not recorded which). The sequence was obtained from a woman in her thirties or forties who had recovered from COVID-19. The rearrangement combines TRBV9 with TRBJ2-3; 11 junctional bases match TRBD1. The CDR3 region reads CASSVVIGQGAGTDTQYF. The DNA reads as follows: TGTGCCAGCAGCGTAGTGATAGGACAGGGGGCCGGCACAGATACGCAGTATTTT.